This T cell receptor beta chain was obtained from a study of T cell responses to AZD1222 COVID-19 vaccine. Across the whole study: Investigators merged groups given second doses at roughly 4 or roughly 12 weeks. General study results and limits: The study reported that nearly half of spike-specific TCRs target unmutated variant regions. Among the donors, most were white British and more were female, and clonal diversity was possibly underestimated. An increase in Spike-specific TCR breadth and depth was observed after two AZD1222 doses.

Germline V CDR1 and CDR2: LNHDA, SQIVND (reference sequence). V lost 6 bases and J lost 3, with 14 bases in between. CDR3 length: 14 amino acids. Assay: immunoSEQ multiplex PCR; the TCRdb copy retains only in-frame clones and omits some. Of some 130,000 clones in the sample, more than 85% were seen once. Comments on this clone: Its specificity is unknown.

This clonotype was sampled from an adult in good health. The rearrangement joins TRBV19 to TRBJ1-2; TRBD1 is a possible D gene (5 bases). The sample here was peripheral blood, taken on day 0 of AZD1222 vaccination. CDR3 nucleotide sequence: TGTGCCAGTAGCCCCCTCCCACAGGACTATGGCTACACCTTC. Residues: CASSPLPQDYGYTF.